The 20 T cell receptor beta chains below come from one sample, sequenced in a study of PD-1 blockade in classical Hodgkin lymphoma. Following autologous stem cell transplantation, relapse occurred in every patient, and exposure to brentuximab vedotin varied. TCRdb's table, derived via immunoSEQ multiplex PCR, lists solely in-frame clones and lacks some. The profile shows roughly 15,000 clones, approximately 68% of them singletons. The specimen was peripheral blood mononuclear cells (PBMCs), collected before the second cycle of nivolumab. Receptors originate from a human donor with classical Hodgkin lymphoma.

This clone is a singleton in its sample. The chain is built from TRBV9 and TRBJ2-7; D tentatively fits TRBD1 or TRBD2 (5 bases each). V gave up 3 bases and J gave up 3 bases, with 19 bases separating them. The CDR3 is made up of 16 amino acids. Germline CDR1 and CDR2: SGDLS and YYNGEE. This CDR3 reads CASSAYSGTGHYEQYF. For the CDR3, the DNA is TGTGCCAGCAGCGCTTACTCCGGGACCGGGCACTACGAGCAGTACTTC.

This clone was seen only once. This rearrangement joins TRBV10-3 to TRBJ2-3, with D unclear. Per the germline V gene, CDR1 is ENHRY and CDR2 is SYGVKD. The CDR3 totals 12 residues. Deletions cut 2 bases from V and 3 bases from J, with 3 bases between. The CDR3 DNA sequence: TGTGCCATCAGTGAGGATACAGATACGCAGTATTTT. Residues: CAISEDTDTQYF.

This clone was recorded a few times. Other DNA sequences in the sample encode the same CDR3. The J gene is TRBJ2-1, the V gene TRBV6-4; D is perhaps TRBD1 (5 bases). The germline gives CDR1 MRHNA, CDR2 SNTAGT. The CDR3 is 13 amino acids. Trimming removed 0 bases from V and 8 bases from J, with 8 bases in between. The CDR3 loop is CASSDSIGDEQFF. The CDR3 nucleotides are TGTGCCAGCAGTGACTCCATAGGGGATGAGCAGTTCTTC.

The chain links TRBV14 to TRBJ2-7, with TRBD1 identical over 10 bases. The CDR3 contains 15 residues. V shed 6 bases and J 2 bases; nucleotides not matched to a gene: 7. Looked up from germline, CDR1 is SGHDN and CDR2 is FVKESK. The DNA of the CDR3 is TGTGCCAGCAGTCCTGTTGGACAGGGGGCCTACGAGCAGTACTTC. Translation gives CASSPVGQGAYEQYF.

This clone was counted only a few times. This chain uses TRBV10-3 with TRBJ1-5; D perhaps matches TRBD1 (5 bases). The germline CDR1 and CDR2 sequences are ENHRY and SYGVKD. Trimming took 5 bases from V and 4 from J, leaving 12 bases between them. CDR3 size: 14 residues. In DNA, the CDR3 is TGTGCCATCAGTCTCCGGGGCGATAATCAGCCCCAGCATTTT. It encodes CAISLRGDNQPQHF.

This clone was counted a few times. This chain connects TRBV5-4 to TRBJ2-7, with TRBD1 matching over 8 bases. CDR3 length equals 14 residues. Germline V gives CDR1 SGHNT, CDR2 YYREEE (reference sequence). J lost 9 bases, V lost 2 bases, and 10 bases had no gene match. CDR3 in DNA: TGTGCCAGCAGCTTCCGGGACAGGTCCATCCGGCAGTACTTC. Protein product: CASSFRDRSIRQYF.

DNA of the CDR3: TGTGCCAGCAGTGGGACTAGCGGGGTTCGGGACGAGCAGTACTTC. Translated: CASSGTSGVRDEQYF. The rearrangement joins TRBV28 to TRBJ2-7, with TRBD2 matching 13 bases. Germline V CDR1 and CDR2: MDHEN, SYDVKM. V shed 5 bases and J 5 bases; nucleotides not matched to a gene: 6. CDR3 length: 15 residues.

The genes are TRBV7-6 and TRBJ1-2; D is perhaps TRBD1 (5 bases). Between the trimmed V and J ends, which lost 2 bases and 8 bases, there was a span of 15 bases. The CDR3 covers 14 residues. Per germline, CDR1 SGHVS and CDR2 FNYEAQ. DNA of the CDR3: TGTGCCAGCAGCTTATCTACAGGATCGGGAGGCTACACCTTC. This codes for CASSLSTGSGGYTF.

A single count supports this clone. The chain couples TRBV7-9 to TRBJ2-2; no definite D call. CDR1 is SEHNR, CDR2 FQNEAQ, per germline (reference sequence). CDR3 size: 15 residues. V was cut by 5 bases and J by 1 base, with 11 bases left in between. The CDR3 nucleotides read TGTGCCAGCAGCAGACGGACGGGGAACACCGGGGAGCTGTTTTTT. This translates into CASSRRTGNTGELFF.

The chain joins TRBV4-1 to TRBJ2-2; no clear D. The V end was cut by 1 base, the J end by 9 bases, with 9 bases between. The germline CDR1 and CDR2 sequences are MGHRA and YSYEKL. The CDR3 covers 13 residues. CDR3 sequence reads: CASSQGPGRELFF. The CDR3 coding sequence is TGCGCCAGCAGCCAAGGTCCTGGGAGGGAGCTGTTTTTT.

The gene calls are TRBV29-1 and TRBJ2-7, with 10 nucleotides matching TRBD2. V lost 7 bases to trimming and J lost 1 base; unmatched junction nucleotides: 4. The CDR3 is 13 amino acids. CDR1 is SQVTM and CDR2 is ANQGSEA in the germline V gene. The CDR3 DNA reads TGCAGCGCCTGGACTAGCGGTTCCTACGAGCAGTACTTC. Its protein product is CSAWTSGSYEQYF.

By sample fraction, this clone is medium-sized. This rearrangement joins TRBV5-1 to TRBJ1-1, with D possibly being TRBD1 (6 bases). V was pared by 1 base and J by 4 bases, with 14 bases between. The CDR3 is made up of 15 amino acids. The germline gives CDR1 SGHRS, CDR2 YFSETQ. The CDR3 reads CASSLTGQGSTEAFF. CDR3 sequence (DNA): TGCGCCAGCAGCTTGACCGGGCAGGGGAGCACTGAAGCTTTCTTT.

The chain links TRBV5-1 to TRBJ1-1, with D perhaps TRBD1 (5 bases). This CDR3 region has 13 residues. With 2 bases removed from V and 5 bases from J, the gap between germline ends came to 10 bases. Germline V CDR1 and CDR2: SGHRS, YFSETQ. In nucleotides, the CDR3 is TGCGCCAGCAGCTTCACCGGGGGTACTGAAGCTTTCTTT. Residues: CASSFTGGTEAFF.

The rearrangement uses TRBV6-6 and TRBJ1-5, with TRBD1 matching 7 bases. The CDR3 runs 15 residues. Germline values: CDR1 MNHNY, CDR2 SVGAGI (reference sequence). Unmatched junction bases numbered 2, after V lost 1 base and J lost 2 bases. As DNA, the CDR3 is TGTGCCAGCAGTTACTTTCAGGGGGGCAATCAGCCCCAGCATTTT. Protein: CASSYFQGGNQPQHF.

In this sample, this clone turned up a few times. This chain joins TRBV2 and TRBJ1-1; no clear D. Deletions cut 1 base from V and 1 base from J, with 4 bases between. This CDR3 region has 13 residues. Per the germline V gene, CDR1 is SNHLY and CDR2 is FYNNEI. CDR3: CASSEGWNTEAFF. CDR3 DNA sequence: TGTGCCAGCAGTGAAGGGTGGAACACTGAAGCTTTCTTT.

The DNA for the CDR3 is TGTGCCAGCAGCCCGGGCGGGGGCAATCAGCCCCAGCATTTT. Amino acids: CASSPGGGNQPQHF. The genes are TRBV7-9 and TRBJ1-5; no definite D call. Deletions cut 5 bases from V and 2 bases from J, with 10 bases between. Germline V lookup: CDR1 SEHNR, CDR2 FQNEAQ (reference sequence). The CDR3 runs to 14 residues.

The V gene is TRBV5-6, the J gene TRBJ1-6, with TRBD1 as a possible D gene (5 bases). V was clipped by 1 base and J by 5 bases, with 13 bases between them. The CDR3 sequence is 16 residues long. The germline gives CDR1 SGHDT, CDR2 YYEEEE. The chain's CDR3 is CASSLWKGPHNSPLHF. DNA of the CDR3: TGTGCCAGCAGCTTGTGGAAGGGGCCCCATAATTCACCCCTCCACTTT. Full variable domain (rest looked up from reference TRBV5-6 and TRBJ1-6): DAGVTQSPTHLIKTRGQQVTLRCSPKSGHDTVSWYQQALGQGPQFIFQYYEEEERQRGNFPDRFSGHQFPNYSSELNVNALLLGDSALYLCASSLWKGPHNSPLHFGNGTRLTVT.

The chain uses TRBV13 and TRBJ1-1; D uncertain. V was cut by 1 base and J by 6 bases, with 6 bases left in between. The CDR3 extends over 12 amino acids. The germline V gene has CDR1 PRHDT and CDR2 FYEKMQ (reference sequence). In nucleotides, the CDR3 is TGTGCCAGCAGCTTAGCGGGCGCTGAAGCTTTCTTT. Protein product: CASSLAGAEAFF.

This clone showed up just a few times. This chain uses TRBV2 with TRBJ1-2; D may be TRBD1 (5 bases). Germline V gives CDR1 SNHLY, CDR2 FYNNEI. V gave up 8 bases and J gave up 3 bases, with 19 bases separating them. There are 15 residues in the CDR3. The CDR3 reads CASSADREGDYGYTF. The DNA of the CDR3 is TGTGCCAGCTCTGCTGACCGGGAAGGGGACTATGGCTACACCTTC.

The chain uses TRBV10-3 and TRBJ2-7; D not certain. Trimming took 2 bases from V and 2 from J, leaving 16 bases between them. Looked up from germline, CDR1 is ENHRY and CDR2 is SYGVKD. The CDR3 is made up of 16 amino acids. The CDR3 DNA reads TGTGCCATCAGTGAGCCCCTGGCGGTCCAAACCTACGAGCAGTACTTC. Translation gives CAISEPLAVQTYEQYF.